This T cell receptor (beta chain) was sequenced in a study of T cell responses to AZD1222 COVID-19 vaccine. Regarding the study as a whole: Baseline antibody screening turned up just a handful of seropositive AZD1222 recipients.

This CDR3 is 16 amino acids long. J was trimmed by 4 bases and V by 6 bases; bases with no gene match: 6. Germline CDR1 is LGHNT and CDR2 is FRNRAP. The method was immunoSEQ multiplex PCR; TCRdb's version includes in-frame clones alone and lacks a portion of them. Seen here are roughly 110,000 clones, 70% to 90% observed once, and the top ten hold roughly 7%. With regard to this clone: Its antigen is unknown.

The sequence came from an adult in good health. The sample in question was peripheral blood, obtained on day 0 of AZD1222 vaccination. This chain joins TRBV12-5 and TRBJ2-1, with 13 nucleotides matching TRBD2. The chain's CDR3 is CASGGLAGRAYNEQFF. The DNA for the CDR3 is TGTGCTAGTGGGGGACTAGCGGGAAGAGCATACAATGAGCAGTTCTTC.